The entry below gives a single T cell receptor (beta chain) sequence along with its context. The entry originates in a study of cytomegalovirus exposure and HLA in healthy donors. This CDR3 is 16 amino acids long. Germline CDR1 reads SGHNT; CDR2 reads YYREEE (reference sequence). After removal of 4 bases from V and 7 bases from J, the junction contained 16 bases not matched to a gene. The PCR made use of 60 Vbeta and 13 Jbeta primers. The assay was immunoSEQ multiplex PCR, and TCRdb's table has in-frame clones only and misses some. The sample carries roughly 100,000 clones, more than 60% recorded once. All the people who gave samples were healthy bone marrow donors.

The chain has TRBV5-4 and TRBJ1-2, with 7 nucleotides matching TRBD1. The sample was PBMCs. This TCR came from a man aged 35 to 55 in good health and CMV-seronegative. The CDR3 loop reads CASSTRTGPVVSGYTF. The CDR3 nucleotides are TGTGCCAGCAGCACAAGGACAGGTCCCGTAGTGAGTGGCTACACCTTC.